This T cell receptor (beta chain) was sequenced in a study of blood T cell repertoires in COVID-19. Study information: Some COVID-19 samples were acute and others convalescent; all came from the United States, Italy and Spain. T cells, B-cell-depleted T cells, or PBMCs supplied cDNA or gDNA.

How the authors handled the data: It was from reference gene primer amplification that nucleated cell counts were estimated. Generated by immunoSEQ multiplex PCR, the TCRdb table keeps only in-frame clones and is missing some. Clone size and the V and J calls come from that table; the DNA yielded D and trimming. The sample carries more than 70,000 clones, 88% recorded once. V lost 0 bases and J lost 0, with 6 bases in between. This CDR3 has 16 amino acids. The germline V gene has CDR1 LGHNA and CDR2 YNFKEQ. This clone showed up just a few times. The chain couples TRBV4-2 to TRBJ2-6; D not resolved. The specimen was peripheral blood. The sequence came from a middle-aged man with active COVID-19. The CDR3 nucleotides are TGTGCCAGCAGCCAAGAAGCCGGCTCTGGGGCCAACGTCCTGACTTTC. Its translation is CASSQEAGSGANVLTF.